A single sample gave rise to the 5 T cell receptor beta chains below, sequenced in a study of regulatory T cells in long-lasting Graves disease. TCR beta libraries were built with iRepertoire HTBI primers and Arm-PCR of CDR3 regions. TCRdb processed the multiplex PCR reads anew with MiXCR; each CDR3 protein has one entry. The sample holds around 500,000 distinct CDR3 sequences, less than 25% seen once. Indicated time point: persistent/refractory GD, antithyroid drugs over 5 years with positive TRAb. From RNA extracted from PBMCs, the TCR library was made. Source: peripheral blood mononuclear cells (PBMCs), taken when the disease was refractory, from a patient treated with antithyroid drugs. The receptors shown here come from a female donor with Graves disease.

This clonotype was observed many times. The chain uses TRBV20-1 and TRBJ1-1; D perhaps matches TRBD1 (6 bases). Germline V lookup: CDR1 DFQATT, CDR2 SNEGSKA (reference sequence). The CDR3 consists of 14 residues. Trimming shortened V by 2 bases and J by 1 base, and 11 bases separated the two germline ends. The CDR3, as DNA: TGCAGTGCTAGATCTGGACAGACGAACACTGAAGCTTTCTTT. This gives the protein CSARSGQTNTEAFF.

Points on this clonotype: Given a much more abundant clone one base away, this may be a read error. Since the CDR3 does not end with the conserved phenylalanine or tryptophan, this likely comes from a read error. J is TRBJ2-7 and V is TRBV28; D may be TRBD1 or TRBD2 (5 bases each). V lost 2 bases and J 3 bases, leaving 17 bases between the germline ends. CDR1 and CDR2 (germline): MDHEN, SYDVKM. The CDR3 sequence is 16 residues long. For the CDR3, the DNA is TGTGCCAGCAGTTTAACCCAGGGACGGACCATCTACGAGCAGTACCTC. Protein sequence: CASSLTQGRTIYEQYL.

This clonotype has at least ten counts. The rearrangement uses TRBV2 and TRBJ2-7, with TRBD2 matching over 10 bases. The CDR3 consists of 16 residues. CDR1 is SNHLY, CDR2 FYNNEI, per germline. V lost 4 bases, J lost 6 bases, and 12 bases stayed unmatched. As DNA, the CDR3 is TGTGCCAGCAGTGTCGCAGCGGGAGGGCCAGTAGCCGAGCAGTACTTC. Translating gives CASSVAAGGPVAEQYF.

The chain carries TRBV2 and TRBJ1-6, with 7 bases fitting TRBD1. Germline values: CDR1 SNHLY, CDR2 FYNNEI. The CDR3 runs to 16 residues. The J segment lost 10 bases and the V segment lost 6 bases, leaving 15 bases of the junction unmatched. The chain's CDR3 is CASRAYGDRGVSPLHF. The DNA for the CDR3 is TGTGCCAGCAGGGCGTACGGGGACAGAGGAGTATCACCCCTCCACTTT.

A note on this clonotype: With a much larger clone just one base away, this may be a read error. J is TRBJ2-7 and V is TRBV7-2, with 10 bases lining up with TRBD2. The CDR3 runs 17 residues. Germline V gene lookup returns CDR1 SGHTA and CDR2 FQGNSA. The junction had 13 bases not matched to a gene; V was cut back by 8 bases and J by 0 bases. CDR3 sequence (DNA): TGTGCCAGCCGCCGGACGATTAGCGGGAGGCTCTCCTACGAGCAGTACTTC. Translating it yields CASRRTISGRLSYEQYF.